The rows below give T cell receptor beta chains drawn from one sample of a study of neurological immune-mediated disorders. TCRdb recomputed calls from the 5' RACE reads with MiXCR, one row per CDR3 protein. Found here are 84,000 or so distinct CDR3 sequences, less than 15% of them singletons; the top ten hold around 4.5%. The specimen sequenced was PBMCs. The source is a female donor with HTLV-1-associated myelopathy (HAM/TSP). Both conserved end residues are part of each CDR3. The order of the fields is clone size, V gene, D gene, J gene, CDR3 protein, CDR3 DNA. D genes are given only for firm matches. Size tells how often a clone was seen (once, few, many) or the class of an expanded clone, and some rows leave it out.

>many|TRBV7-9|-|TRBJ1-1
CASSFEGVGTEAFF
TGTGCCAGCAGCTTCGAAGGGGTGGGCACTGAAGCTTTCTTT
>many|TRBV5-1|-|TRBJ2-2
CASSAQGPTGELFF
TGCGCCAGCAGCGCACAGGGACCGACCGGGGAGCTGTTTTTT
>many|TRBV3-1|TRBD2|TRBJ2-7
CASSQGGTTYEQYF
TGTGCCAGCAGCCAAGGAGGGACTACCTACGAGCAGTACTTC
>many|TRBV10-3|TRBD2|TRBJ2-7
CAISEAKAGLGSF
TGTGCCATCAGTGAGGCGAAAGCGGGGCTAGGATCCTTC
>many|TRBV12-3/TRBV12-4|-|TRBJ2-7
CASSSQGFSYEQYF
TGTGCCAGCAGTTCCCAGGGATTTTCCTACGAGCAGTACTTC
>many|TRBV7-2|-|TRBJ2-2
CASSLVGSNTGELFF
TGTGCCAGCAGCTTAGTTGGCTCCAACACCGGGGAGCTGTTTTTT
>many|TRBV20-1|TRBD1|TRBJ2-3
CSAREPITGQGLVDTQYF
TGCAGTGCTAGAGAACCCATCACGGGACAGGGGCTAGTGGATACGCAGTATTTT
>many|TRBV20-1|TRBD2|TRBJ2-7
CSARKGTSDSYEQYF
TGCAGTGCTAGGAAAGGGACTAGCGATTCCTACGAGCAGTACTTC
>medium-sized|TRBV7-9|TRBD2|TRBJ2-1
CASSFGTSGYNEQFF
TGTGCCAGCAGCTTTGGGACTAGCGGCTACAATGAGCAGTTCTTC
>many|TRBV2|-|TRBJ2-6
CASSDQGRAGANVLTF
TGTGCCAGCAGTGATCAGGGGAGGGCTGGGGCCAACGTCCTGACTTTC
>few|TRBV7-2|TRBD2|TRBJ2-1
CASSPGLAGGWYNEQFF
TGTGCCAGCAGCCCCGGACTAGCGGGGGGGTGGTACAATGAGCAGTTCTTC
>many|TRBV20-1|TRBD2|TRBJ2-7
CSARDRSSGERGQYF
TGCAGTGCTAGAGATCGGTCCAGCGGGGAGCGTGGGCAGTACTTC
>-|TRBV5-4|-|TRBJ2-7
CASSLQGPPSYEQYF
TGTGCCAGCAGCTTGCAGGGGCCCCCGTCCTACGAGCAGTACTTC
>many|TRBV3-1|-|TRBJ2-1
CASSFQRGEQFF
TGTGCCAGCAGCTTTCAAAGGGGGGAGCAGTTCTTC
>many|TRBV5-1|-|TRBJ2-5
CASSLAHQETQYF
TGCGCCAGCAGCTTGGCCCACCAGGAGACCCAGTACTTC
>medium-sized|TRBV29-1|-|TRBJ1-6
CSVAEHDGNSPLHF
TGCAGCGTTGCGGAGCACGACGGAAATTCACCCCTCCACTTT
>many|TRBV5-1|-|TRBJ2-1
CASSLVMGRSGGNEQFF
TGCGCCAGCAGCTTGGTAATGGGACGGTCCGGGGGCAATGAGCAGTTCTTC
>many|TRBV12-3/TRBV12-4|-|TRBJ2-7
CASSLLEFYEQYF
TGTGCCAGCAGTTTACTTGAGTTCTACGAGCAGTACTTC
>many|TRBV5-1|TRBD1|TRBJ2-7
CASSKTGTASSYEQYF
TGCGCCAGCAGCAAAACCGGGACAGCAAGCTCCTACGAGCAGTACTTC
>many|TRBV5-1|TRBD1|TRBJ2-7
CASSLGTGGLSYEQYF
TGCGCCAGCAGCTTGGGGACAGGGGGACTCTCCTACGAGCAGTACTTC
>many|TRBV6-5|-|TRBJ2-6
CASSRESGANVLTF
TGTGCCAGCAGTCGGGAGTCTGGGGCCAACGTCCTGACTTTC
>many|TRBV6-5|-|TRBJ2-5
CASSYEFSGGEETQYF
TGTGCCAGCAGTTACGAGTTCTCGGGGGGCGAGGAGACCCAGTACTTC
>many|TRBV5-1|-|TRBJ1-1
CASSLSRTTEAFF
TGCGCCAGCAGCTTGTCCCGGACAACTGAAGCTTTCTTT
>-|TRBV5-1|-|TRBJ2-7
CASIGGDRNLAYEQYF
TGCGCCAGCATCGGCGGCGATCGGAACCTAGCCTACGAGCAGTACTTC
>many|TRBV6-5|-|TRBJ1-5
CASRRTVGSQPQHF
TGTGCCAGCAGGCGGACAGTGGGCAGTCAGCCCCAGCATTTT